This entry describes one T cell receptor (beta chain). The sample belongs to a study of blood T cell repertoires in COVID-19. At the level of the study: The study drew acute and convalescent COVID-19 samples from the United States, Italy and Spain.

CDR1 and CDR2 from the germline V gene are GTSNPN and SVGIG (reference sequence). The CDR3 runs to 15 residues. V lost 0 bases, J lost 8 bases, and 19 bases lay in between. Original processing notes: Nucleated cell counts were estimated from reference gene primer amplification. Profiled with immunoSEQ multiplex PCR; TCRdb holds only in-frame clones, not every one. D and trimming come from the DNA, and the V and J calls and clone size come from that table. This sample carries under 300,000 clones, 80% to 90% of them seen once, and the ten largest clones take more than 9.5%. V is TRBV30 and J is TRBJ1-2; D unclear. The sequence came from a woman between 70 and 85 years old with acute or convalescent COVID-19. The material sequenced was peripheral blood. CDR3 residues: CAWSVLRRSTGGYTF. CDR3 nucleotides: TGTGCCTGGAGTGTACTGCGGCGGTCGACTGGGGGCTACACCTTC.